This is a list of T cell receptor beta chains from one sample in a study of response to subunit inactivated influenza vaccine. One entry per CDR3 protein results from TCRdb running MiXCR on the RT-PCR reads. The sample includes 560,000 or so distinct CDR3 sequences, about 8% of them seen just once. The specimen was PBMCs from blood, collected less than 25 months after vaccination. These receptor sequences come from a man between 50 and 69 years old who received an inactivated influenza vaccine. CDR3s include the opening cysteine and the closing phenylalanine or tryptophan. The D gene is left open where the match is weak. Not every row has a clone size; where given, it reads once, few, many or a size class.

>-|TRBV11-2|TRBJ2-1|many
CASSDPGIDINEQFF
TGTGCCAGCAGCGACCCGGGCATCGACATAAATGAGCAGTTCTTC
>-|TRBV5-1|TRBJ2-6|-
CASSLIGTGANVLTF
TGCGCCAGCAGCTTGATTGGGACTGGGGCCAACGTCCTGACTTTC
>-|TRBV9|TRBJ2-1|many
CASSVDNNEQFF
TGTGCCAGCAGCGTAGATAATAATGAGCAGTTCTTC
>-|TRBV5-6|TRBJ2-5|few
CASSLVAGGKEETQYF
TGTGCCAGCAGCTTGGTTGCAGGGGGGAAAGAAGAGACCCAGTACTTC
>TRBD2|TRBV25-1|TRBJ2-3|-
CASSVLSSGGTDTQYF
TGTGCCAGCAGTGTACTTTCTAGCGGGGGCACAGATACGCAGTATTTT
>-|TRBV6-2/TRBV6-3|TRBJ2-2|many
CASSYSTGLAGELFF
TGTGCCAGCAGTTACTCGACAGGTTTAGCCGGGGAGCTGTTTTTT
>-|TRBV12-3/TRBV12-4|TRBJ2-3|few
CASTRAGRTDTQYF
TGTGCCAGCACGAGGGCAGGGAGGACAGATACGCAGTATTTT
>-|TRBV29-1|TRBJ1-1|-
CSVRTRPTGNTEAFF
TGCAGCGTGCGCACGAGGCCAACAGGGAACACTGAAGCTTTCTTT
>-|TRBV14|TRBJ2-3|-
CASSQFLEDTQYF
TGTGCCAGCAGCCAATTTCTGGAAGATACGCAGTATTTT
>-|TRBV10-1|TRBJ2-2|-
CASSDRSVRPSGELFF
TGCGCCAGCAGTGACAGGTCGGTTCGGCCGTCCGGGGAGCTGTTTTTT
>TRBD2|TRBV20-1|TRBJ2-3|few
CSAYRGTSGRATDTQYF
TGCAGTGCTTACCGTGGGACTAGCGGGAGGGCCACAGATACGCAGTATTTT
>TRBD1|TRBV18|TRBJ2-1|few
CASSPGQGTAYNEQFF
TGTGCCAGCTCACCCGGACAGGGAACAGCCTACAATGAGCAGTTCTTC
>TRBD1|TRBV20-1|TRBJ1-4|few
CSARGQGAPTNEKLFF
TGCAGTGCTAGGGGACAGGGGGCGCCCACTAATGAAAAACTGTTTTTT
>TRBD1|TRBV11-2|TRBJ1-2|many
CASSRNVDRVSYGYTF
TGTGCCAGCAGCCGGAACGTGGACAGGGTATCCTATGGCTACACCTTC
>-|TRBV12-3/TRBV12-4|TRBJ2-1|-
CASSLGGISEQFF
TGTGCCAGCAGTTTAGGAGGGATAAGTGAGCAGTTCTTC
>-|TRBV7-9|TRBJ2-3|few
CASSLMGHSTDTQYF
TGTGCCAGCAGCTTAATGGGCCACAGCACAGATACGCAGTATTTT
>TRBD1|TRBV11-2|TRBJ2-2|few
CASSTRRQTRDRGNTGELFF
TGTGCCAGCAGCACACGACGCCAGACCCGGGACAGGGGGAACACCGGGGAGCTGTTTTTT
>-|TRBV7-2|TRBJ2-1|many
CASSLAYARAPLGQFF
TGTGCCAGCAGCTTAGCGTACGCTAGGGCTCCTTTGGGGCAGTTCTTC
>TRBD2|TRBV3-1|TRBJ2-5|-
CASSQRTSGKETQNF
TGTGCCAGCAGCCAACGGACTAGCGGGAAAGAGACCCAGAACTTC
>-|TRBV4-2|TRBJ2-1|few
CASSQVLGLGSYNEQFF
TGTGCCAGCAGCCAAGTTCTGGGGCTAGGGTCCTACAATGAGCAGTTCTTC
>TRBD2|TRBV11-2|TRBJ2-1|-
CASRGLAGGSYNEQFF
TGTGCCAGCAGAGGACTAGCGGGAGGCTCCTACAATGAGCAGTTCTTC
>TRBD2|TRBV5-5|TRBJ2-1|many
CASSLQLAVYNEQFF
TGTGCCAGCAGCTTGCAACTAGCGGTATACAATGAGCAGTTCTTC
>-|TRBV4-3|TRBJ1-6|-
CASSQDGNGWGYNSPLHF
TGCGCCAGCAGCCAAGATGGCAACGGGTGGGGATATAATTCACCCCTCCACTTT
>-|TRBV28|TRBJ2-2|few
CASSLSPVANTGELFF
TGTGCCAGCAGTCTATCGCCGGTTGCAAACACCGGGGAGCTGTTTTTT
>-|TRBV20-1|TRBJ1-2|-
CSARGLGTKANYGYTF
TGCAGTGCTAGAGGGTTAGGGACCAAAGCTAACTATGGCTACACCTTC
>TRBD1|TRBV24-1|TRBJ2-3|many
CATSGQGGTDTQYF
TGTGCCACCTCTGGACAGGGGGGCACAGATACGCAGTATTTT
>-|TRBV5-6|TRBJ1-4|-
CASSWAGTREKLFF
TGTGCCAGCAGCTGGGCGGGGACCAGAGAAAAACTGTTTTTT
>-|TRBV3-1|TRBJ2-7|-
CASSQMGRGGEQYF
TGTGCCAGCAGCCAAATGGGCAGGGGGGGCGAGCAGTACTTC
>-|TRBV3-1|TRBJ1-2|-
CASSQHLGAPGYTF
TGTGCCAGCAGCCAACATCTGGGGGCGCCTGGCTACACCTTC
>TRBD1|TRBV2|TRBJ1-1|-
CASSLTGYPSGAFF
TGTGCCAGCAGTTTGACAGGGTATCCATCGGGAGCTTTCTTT
>TRBD1|TRBV29-1|TRBJ2-2|-
CSVTGTGFTGELFF
TGCAGCGTAACCGGGACAGGGTTCACCGGGGAGCTGTTTTTT
>-|TRBV4-1|TRBJ2-2|-
CASSPHSRGPNTGELFF
TGCGCCAGCAGCCCACACTCCCGGGGGCCGAACACCGGGGAGCTGTTTTTT
>-|TRBV29-1|TRBJ1-3|many
CSVVLQSSGNTIYF
TGCAGCGTTGTGCTGCAATCGTCGGGAAACACCATATATTTT
>-|TRBV14|TRBJ2-1|many
CASSQARNEQFF
TGTGCCAGCAGCCAAGCACGAAATGAGCAGTTCTTC
>-|TRBV7-2|TRBJ2-5|-
CASSPGIGGTQYF
TGTGCCAGCAGCCCTGGCATCGGAGGGACCCAGTACTTC
>TRBD1|TRBV6-1|TRBJ2-2|-
CASRSGTGVSGELFF
TGTGCCAGCAGGTCCGGGACAGGGGTTTCCGGGGAGCTGTTTTTT
>-|TRBV2|TRBJ2-5|-
CASSEALGRGETQYF
TGTGCCAGCAGTGAAGCGCTTGGCAGGGGTGAGACCCAGTACTTC
>TRBD2|TRBV20-1|TRBJ2-1|few
CSAEVAGGALKQFF
TGCAGTGCTGAAGTAGCGGGAGGGGCCTTGAAGCAGTTCTTC
>TRBD1|TRBV20-1|TRBJ2-7|few
CSAPRTGGRRPYEQYF
TGCAGTGCTCCTCGGACAGGGGGCCGCCGGCCCTACGAGCAGTACTTC
>TRBD2|TRBV7-9|TRBJ2-1|-
CASSLSGRASEQFF
TGTGCCAGCAGCTTGAGCGGGAGGGCCTCTGAGCAGTTCTTC
>-|TRBV18|TRBJ1-6|-
CASSQNGGRSPLHF
TGTGCCAGCTCGCAGAACGGGGGACGGTCACCCCTCCACTTT
>-|TRBV12-3/TRBV12-4|TRBJ2-3|-
CASSFLGDTDTQYF
TGTGCCAGCAGTTTTTTGGGGGACACAGATACGCAGTATTTT
>-|TRBV7-2|TRBJ2-2|many
CASSSGGVNTGELFF
TGTGCCAGCAGCTCCGGAGGGGTCAACACCGGGGAGCTGTTTTTT
>-|TRBV5-5|TRBJ1-6|many
CAGSRQPDSPLHF
TGTGCCGGTTCTAGGCAGCCTGATTCACCCCTCCACTTT
>TRBD2|TRBV9|TRBJ2-7|many
CASSETSGSYEQYF
TGTGCCAGCAGCGAGACTAGCGGGAGCTACGAGCAGTACTTC
>TRBD2|TRBV27|TRBJ2-7|many
CASSTRTSGKSYEQYF
TGTGCCAGCAGTACGCGGACTAGCGGGAAGTCCTACGAGCAGTACTTC
>-|TRBV4-3|TRBJ2-7|-
CASSQDSRGGTYEQYF
TGCGCCAGCAGCCAAGATTCTCGCGGGGGCACCTACGAGCAGTACTTC
>-|TRBV4-2|TRBJ1-4|many
CASSQRGSYEKLFF
TGTGCCAGCAGCCAAAGGGGTTCCTATGAAAAACTGTTTTTT
>-|TRBV21-1|TRBJ1-5|few
CASSSMRAWNQPQHF
TGTGCCAGCAGCAGTATGCGGGCATGGAATCAGCCCCAGCATTTT